These 4 T cell receptor beta chains were sequenced from one sample in a study of early T cells in non-severe SARS-CoV-2 infection. TCRdb passed the 5' RACE reads through MiXCR, listing each CDR3 protein once. The table lists some 100,000 distinct CDR3 sequences, over 12% of them singletons. Sequencing input: whole blood. These receptors all come from an adult who was a healthcare worker with PCR-confirmed SARS-CoV-2 infection or an uninfected control (not recorded which).

This clonotype was found a few times. The CDR3 region is CASSPGFLSGNTIYF. The CDR3 DNA follows: TGTGCCAGCAGCCCCGGGTTCCTCTCTGGAAACACCATATATTTT. The rearrangement joins TRBV12-3 or TRBV12-4 to TRBJ1-3; D remains unclear. Trimming took 6 bases from V and 0 from J, leaving 12 bases between them. The CDR3 length is 15 residues.

This clonotype has ten or more counts. The chain couples TRBV5-4 to TRBJ1-6; 9 nucleotides agree with TRBD1. CDR3 length: 15 amino acids. V gave up 0 bases and J gave up 8 bases; unmatched junction bases: 3. Germline-derived CDR1 and CDR2 are SGHNT and YYREEE (reference sequence). CDR3 residues: CASSLEGQGHSPLHF. CDR3 in DNA: TGTGCCAGCAGCTTGGAGGGACAGGGTCATTCACCCCTCCACTTT.

This clonotype was detected ten times or more. The chain joins TRBV12-3 or TRBV12-4 to TRBJ1-2; 7 bases are shared with TRBD1. The trim removed 1 base at V and 4 bases at J, leaving 6 bases unmatched. This CDR3 is 15 amino acids long. This chain's CDR3 is CASSLGVGQIYGYTF. The CDR3 DNA reads TGTGCCAGCAGTTTAGGAGTGGGACAGATCTATGGCTACACCTTC.

The chain combines TRBV10-2 with TRBJ2-5, with D possibly called TRBD1 or TRBD2 (5 bases each). The CDR3 has 17 amino acids. Germline V gene sequence: CDR1 WSHSY, CDR2 SAAADI. Trimming removed 6 bases from V and 1 base from J, with 21 bases in between. The CDR3 nucleotides are TGCGCCAGCAGAGCAACCAGAGGGGCTCTCCTCCAAGAGACCCAGTACTTC. Translation gives CASRATRGALLQETQYF.